A selection of T cell receptor beta chains follows, all from one sample in a study of blood T cells in healthy people across ages. Each CDR3 protein is one row after TCRdb ran MiXCR on the 5' RACE reads. The data contain fewer than 950,000 distinct CDR3 sequences, under 40% of them singletons. Sequenced material: blood. The receptors were sampled from a man aged 18 to 30 in good health. The CDR3 runs from the conserved cysteine through the conserved F or W. D genes are given only for firm matches. Clone sizes are given selectively: once, few, many, or a class where the clone is expanded.

CDR3 protein	CDR3 DNA	clone size	D gene	V gene	J gene
CSGHRGQETQYF	TGCAGTGGTCACAGGGGCCAAGAGACCCAGTACTTC	many	TRBD1	TRBV20-1	TRBJ2-5
CSAAQGGTGGTDTQYF	TGCAGTGCCGCGCAGGGTGGGACAGGGGGAACGGATACGCAGTATTTT	.	TRBD1	TRBV20-1	TRBJ2-3
CATSDPGRPGERYF	TGTGCCACCAGTGATCCGGGACGGCCGGGGGAGCGGTACTTC	.	.	TRBV24-1	TRBJ2-4
CASSFVRSSYEQYF	TGTGCCAGCAGTTTCGTCAGGAGCTCCTACGAGCAGTACTTC	many	.	TRBV12-3/TRBV12-4	TRBJ2-7
CSAGFRLAGEMGNEQYF	TGCAGTGCAGGTTTTAGACTAGCGGGAGAAATGGGCAATGAGCAGTACTTC	.	TRBD2	TRBV20-1	TRBJ2-5
CSARQAGGLSGTQYF	TGCAGTGCTAGACAGGCGGGGGGGCTTTCGGGGACCCAGTACTTC	.	TRBD2	TRBV20-1	TRBJ2-5
CSARADRGYHEQYF	TGCAGTGCTAGAGCCGACAGAGGGTACCACGAGCAGTACTTC	many	.	TRBV20-1	TRBJ2-7
CASSQDASGGYNEQFF	TGTGCCAGCAGCCAAGACGCTAGCGGGGGGTACAATGAGCAGTTCTTC	few	TRBD2	TRBV4-2	TRBJ2-1
CASRGADEQYF	TGTGCCAGCAGGGGAGCCGATGAGCAGTACTTC	.	.	TRBV7-2	TRBJ2-5
CASSGTDAYNSPLHF	TGTGCCAGCAGTGGGACAGATGCTTATAATTCACCCCTCCACTTT	few	.	TRBV2	TRBJ1-6
CASRGLVDTQYF	TGTGCCAGCCGGGGACTGGTTGATACGCAGTATTTT	.	.	TRBV7-6	TRBJ2-3
CASSQASATPNYGYTF	TGCGCCAGCAGCCAAGCCTCGGCCACCCCGAACTATGGCTACACCTTC	.	.	TRBV4-1	TRBJ1-2
CASRDRGWTDTQYF	TGTGCCAGTCGGGACAGGGGATGGACAGATACGCAGTATTTT	few	TRBD1	TRBV19	TRBJ2-3
CASSFSWDRGPYNEQFF	TGTGCCAGCAGTTTTTCTTGGGACAGGGGGCCCTACAATGAGCAGTTCTTC	.	TRBD1	TRBV27	TRBJ2-1
CSAKAPEAKETQYF	TGCAGTGCTAAAGCCCCCGAGGCCAAAGAGACCCAGTACTTC	.	.	TRBV20-1	TRBJ2-5
CASSPYGITDRLSDEKLFF	TGTGCCAGCAGCCCGTACGGCATTACAGACAGGCTTTCGGATGAAAAACTGTTTTTT	few	.	TRBV7-9	TRBJ1-4
CACRGPTSYEQYF	TGTGCCTGTAGGGGACCCACCTCCTACGAGCAGTACTTC	.	.	TRBV30	TRBJ2-7
CASSLEARRLDTQYF	TGTGCCAGCAGTTTAGAGGCAAGGAGGCTCGATACGCAGTATTTT	.	.	TRBV12-3/TRBV12-4	TRBJ2-3
CASSYTGANVLTF	TGTGCCAGCAGTTATACAGGGGCCAACGTCCTGACTTTC	many	.	TRBV6-5	TRBJ2-6
CSAREDAKNIQYF	TGCAGTGCTAGAGAGGATGCCAAAAACATTCAGTACTTC	.	.	TRBV20-1	TRBJ2-4
CASSQDYRTSGANVLTF	TGTGCCAGCAGCCAAGATTACCGGACCTCTGGGGCCAACGTCCTGACTTTC	few	.	TRBV3-1	TRBJ2-6
CAISEAGPNTEAFF	TGTGCCATCAGTGAGGCAGGGCCGAACACTGAAGCTTTCTTT	.	.	TRBV10-3	TRBJ1-1
CASSQRSLVQEAFF	TGCGCCAGCAGCCAGCGCTCGCTAGTTCAGGAAGCTTTCTTT	.	.	TRBV4-1	TRBJ1-1
CASRETAAKNIRYF	TGTGCCAGCAGGGAGACAGCAGCCAAAAACATTCGGTACTTC	once	.	TRBV2	TRBJ2-4
CAGSTSSEVTDEQFF	TGTGCCGGCAGCACCTCTAGCGAGGTAACTGATGAGCAGTTCTTC	once	.	TRBV7-3	TRBJ2-1
CASAPGARETQYF	TGTGCCAGCGCTCCGGGCGCTCGCGAGACCCAGTACTTC	.	.	TRBV12-3/TRBV12-4	TRBJ2-5
CATSVLQGRGSLEYF	TGTGCCACCTCCGTACTACAGGGACGGGGTAGCCTGGAGTACTTC	.	.	TRBV2	TRBJ2-7
CASSLRRTDRSYEQYF	TGCGCCAGCAGCTTAAGGAGGACAGATAGGAGCTACGAGCAGTACTTC	.	.	TRBV5-1	TRBJ2-7
CASSQRTGGGTQYF	TGCGCCAGCAGCCAACGGACAGGGGGAGGTACGCAGTATTTT	.	TRBD1	TRBV4-3	TRBJ2-3
CAWSSQLGETQYF	TGTGCCTGGAGTAGCCAGTTAGGAGAGACCCAGTACTTC	.	.	TRBV30	TRBJ2-5
CASSHRAGGYTF	TGTGCCAGCAGCCACAGGGCCGGTGGCTACACCTTC	few	.	TRBV28	TRBJ1-2
CASSPITSGGAGEQFF	TGTGCCAGCAGCCCGATTACTAGCGGGGGGGCAGGTGAGCAGTTCTTC	.	TRBD2	TRBV13	TRBJ2-1
CASSLTSGGRTDTQYF	TGCGCCAGCAGCCTAACTAGCGGGGGGCGCACAGATACGCAGTATTTT	many	TRBD2	TRBV5-1	TRBJ2-3
CASSLGTARNTGELFF	TGCGCCAGCAGCTTGGGGACAGCCAGGAACACCGGGGAGCTGTTTTTT	.	.	TRBV5-1	TRBJ2-2
CASSYRRTGRTGELFF	TGTGCCAGCAGTTACCGGAGGACAGGGCGAACCGGGGAGCTGTTTTTT	.	TRBD1	TRBV6-2/TRBV6-3	TRBJ2-2
CSASLSSGDEQFF	TGCAGTGCTAGTCTGTCTAGCGGGGATGAGCAGTTCTTC	.	TRBD2	TRBV20-1	TRBJ2-1
CASSSPSSRGPSTDTQYF	TGTGCCAGCAGCTCCCCCTCATCCCGGGGCCCTAGCACAGATACACAGTATTTT	.	.	TRBV7-8	TRBJ2-3
CSAFTGQPGQPQHF	TGCAGTGCCTTTACCGGGCAACCGGGGCAGCCCCAGCATTTT	few	.	TRBV20-1	TRBJ1-5
CASSPWNTRGGLNTEAFF	TGTGCCAGCAGCCCCTGGAACACCCGGGGAGGTTTGAACACTGAAGCTTTCTTT	few	.	TRBV7-6	TRBJ1-1
CASSQSGGPYNEQFF	TGCGCCAGCAGCCAATCAGGGGGGCCCTACAATGAGCAGTTCTTC	many	.	TRBV4-3	TRBJ2-1
CASSLDGTGGRNTEAFF	TGCGCCAGCAGCTTGGATGGGACAGGGGGCCGGAACACTGAAGCTTTCTTT	.	TRBD1	TRBV5-1	TRBJ1-1
CASSQEGGAAIAKNIQYF	TGTGCCAGCAGCCAAGAAGGAGGGGCGGCGATAGCCAAAAACATTCAGTACTTC	few	.	TRBV4-2	TRBJ2-4
CASIRDRGQTEAFF	TGTGCCAGCATTAGGGACAGGGGCCAGACTGAAGCTTTCTTT	few	TRBD1	TRBV2	TRBJ1-1
CASSLRLAGPTETQYF	TGCGCCAGCAGCTTGCGCCTAGCGGGTCCCACAGAGACCCAGTACTTC	.	TRBD2	TRBV5-1	TRBJ2-5
CASSLRVNYEQYF	TGTGCCAGCAGTTTAAGGGTCAACTACGAGCAGTACTTC	.	.	TRBV27	TRBJ2-7
CSARDRLAANEKLFF	TGCAGTGCTAGAGATAGGCTTGCAGCTAATGAAAAACTGTTTTTT	few	.	TRBV20-1	TRBJ1-4
CASSQEMRGREETQYF	TGTGCCAGCAGCCAAGAGATGCGGGGGAGGGAAGAGACCCAGTACTTC	few	TRBD2	TRBV4-2	TRBJ2-5
CASSPRGTGDTGNTIYF	TGCGCCAGCAGCCCCCGGGGGACAGGGGATACTGGAAACACCATATATTTT	.	TRBD1	TRBV5-1	TRBJ1-3
CSPGERGSYGYTF	TGCAGTCCGGGGGAGCGGGGATCGTATGGCTACACCTTC	.	.	TRBV20-1	TRBJ1-2
CASSPLRDGYTF	TGTGCCAGCAGTCCCCTCCGCGATGGCTACACCTTC	.	.	TRBV12-3/TRBV12-4	TRBJ1-2
CASSLDGTGDGYTF	TGCGCCAGCAGCTTGGATGGGACAGGGGATGGCTACACCTTC	few	TRBD1	TRBV5-1	TRBJ1-2
CASSQEVTGQGNEKLFF	TGCGCCAGCAGCCAAGAGGTAACGGGACAGGGTAATGAAAAACTGTTTTTT	.	TRBD1	TRBV4-3	TRBJ1-4